Listed below are T cell receptor beta chains from one sample, sequenced in a study of blood T cell repertoires in COVID-19. Assay: immunoSEQ multiplex PCR; the TCRdb copy retains only in-frame clones and omits some. The sample has about 280,000 clones, roughly 88% seen once. The specimen was PBMCs or T cells enriched from blood (not recorded which). Receptors originate from a woman aged 25 to 45 who had recovered from COVID-19. The CDR3 runs from the conserved cysteine through the conserved F or W. D genes are given only for firm matches. Rows may omit the clone size; those that give it use once, few, many or a size class.

>-|-|TRBJ1-3|TRBV4-1
TGCGCCAGCAGCCAAGGGTGGGGAGGAAATAGAAACACCATATATTTT
CASSQGWGGNRNTIYF
>-|-|TRBJ2-2|TRBV27
TGTGCCAGCAGTTTTTCCGGGGGGCGCGGGCAAATCACCGGGGAGCTGTTTTTT
CASSFSGGRGQITGELFF
>TRBD1|few|TRBJ1-2|TRBV7-9
TGTGCCAGCAGCCCGAGCCACCGGGACAGGGATTCCTATGGCTACACCTTC
CASSPSHRDRDSYGYTF
>TRBD2|once|TRBJ2-1|TRBV15
TGTGCCACCAGCAGAGTGAGCGGGAGGGCTTACAATGAGCAGTTCTTC
CATSRVSGRAYNEQFF
>-|-|TRBJ2-7|TRBV4-1
TGCGCCAGCAGCCAGGTCGGCGGCAGCCCCTACGAGCAGTACTTC
CASSQVGGSPYEQYF
>TRBD1|-|TRBJ1-1|TRBV7-2
TGTGCCAGCAGCCGGAACAGGGGTCCTGAAGCTTTCTTT
CASSRNRGPEAFF
>TRBD1|-|TRBJ2-7|TRBV27
TGTGCCAGCAGTCCCCCCGAACAGGGGGCTAGGGAGCAGTACTTC
CASSPPEQGAREQYF
>-|-|TRBJ1-1|TRBV7-9
TGTGCCAGCAGCCCCTGGCGGGGCGTGAACACTGAAGCTTTCTTT
CASSPWRGVNTEAFF
>TRBD1|-|TRBJ1-1|TRBV27
TGTGCCAGCAGGGTTGGGGACAGGGGAAGGAGGACTGAAGCTTTCTTT
CASRVGDRGRRTEAFF
>-|-|TRBJ1-4|TRBV20-1
TGCAGTGCTAGTGACGGTGAAAAACTGTTTTTT
CSASDGEKLFF
>TRBD1|-|TRBJ2-3|TRBV28
TGTGCCAGCTCGGCTAGCGGGACAGGGGGCCGATATTTAGATACGCAGTATTTT
CASSASGTGGRYLDTQYF
>TRBD1|-|TRBJ1-2|TRBV7-9
TGTGCCAGCAGCCCAACAGGGGGCAGCTATGGCTACACCTTC
CASSPTGGSYGYTF
>-|-|TRBJ2-7|TRBV28
TGTGCCAGCAGAGGGGACTACGAGCAGTACTTC
CASRGDYEQYF
>-|once|TRBJ2-7|TRBV6-5
TGTGCCAGCAGTTACTCGAGTGGCAGGGGACGAGGGCAGTACTTC
CASSYSSGRGRGQYF
>-|-|TRBJ1-1|TRBV19
TGTGCCAGTAGTATCGGGGGAGGGGCTGAAGCTTTCTTT
CASSIGGGAEAFF
>TRBD1|-|TRBJ2-6|TRBV6-5
TGTGCCAGCAGTTACGGCAGGGGGCCTGGGGCCAACGTCCTGACTTTC
CASSYGRGPGANVLTF
>-|-|TRBJ1-6|TRBV6-5
TGTGCCAGCAATCCCTGGACAGCCAATTCACCCCTCCACTTT
CASNPWTANSPLHF
>-|once|TRBJ1-2|TRBV30
TGTGCCTGGGCAGTTTTCTTGCGTGGCTACACCTTC
CAWAVFLRGYTF
>TRBD2|-|TRBJ2-7|TRBV7-9
TGTGCCAGCAGCTTAGACGGGACTAGCGTTGTCTACGAGCAGTACTTC
CASSLDGTSVVYEQYF
>TRBD2|-|TRBJ2-7|TRBV28
TGTGCCAGCAGTTTCGGGCGGGAGATAACCTACGAGCAGTACTTC
CASSFGREITYEQYF
>-|few|TRBJ1-2|TRBV18
TGTGCCAGCTCACCCGAAATGACAATGGACATGGGAGGCTACACCTTC
CASSPEMTMDMGGYTF
>-|-|TRBJ1-1|TRBV3-1/TRBV3-2
TGTGCCAGCAGCCAAGATCATTACCGAGGGTACACTGAAGCTTTCTTT
CASSQDHYRGYTEAFF
>-|-|TRBJ2-1|TRBV7-6
TGTGCCAGCAGCTTAGGGGGGCCCATGGGCAATGAGCAGTTCTTC
CASSLGGPMGNEQFF
>-|-|TRBJ2-2|TRBV29-1
TGCAGCGGAGGGCCCGACAGGTCGAACACCGGGGAGCTGTTTTTT
CSGGPDRSNTGELFF
>TRBD2|-|TRBJ2-7|TRBV7-3
TGTGCCAGCAGCTTAAGGTGGCGGGAGCCGGCCTACGAGCAGTACTTC
CASSLRWREPAYEQYF
>TRBD1|-|TRBJ1-2|TRBV4-1
TGCGCCAGCAGCCAAGTACAGGGGACGCCGGATGGCTACACCTTC
CASSQVQGTPDGYTF
>-|once|TRBJ2-7|TRBV28
TGTGCCAGCAGTTTACCTCTACGTCGGGAGCAGTACTTC
CASSLPLRREQYF
>TRBD1|-|TRBJ2-7|TRBV28
TGTGCCAGCAGTAGGTCAACGGGACAGGGGGCATACGAGCAGTACTTC
CASSRSTGQGAYEQYF
>TRBD1|-|TRBJ2-3|TRBV5-1
TGCGCCAGCAGCCAGATGACCTCCGACAGGGTGGGCCGGGATACGCAGTATTTT
CASSQMTSDRVGRDTQYF
>TRBD1|once|TRBJ2-7|TRBV19
TGTGCCAGTAGTCCTCCGGGACAGAACTACGAGCAGTACTTC
CASSPPGQNYEQYF
>-|-|TRBJ1-5|TRBV29-1
TGCAGCGTTGATGGGGGCAGCAATCAGCCCCAGCATTTT
CSVDGGSNQPQHF
>TRBD1|-|TRBJ1-2|TRBV5-1
TGCGCCAGCAGCCGTCGGACAGGGGAAACTATGGCACTATGGGGCTACACCTTC
CASSRRTGETMALWGYTF
>TRBD1|-|TRBJ2-7|TRBV14
TGTGCCAGCAGCCAAGATGACAGGGGAATGGTTAACGAGCAGTACTTC
CASSQDDRGMVNEQYF
>TRBD1|-|TRBJ1-4|TRBV3-1/TRBV3-2
TGTGCCAGCAGCCGGTTAACAGGGGGAGCTGAAAAACTGTTTTTT
CASSRLTGGAEKLFF
>TRBD2|-|TRBJ2-7|TRBV9
TGTGCCAGCAGCGTAGGTGTGGGCGGGAGCTGGGAGCAGTACTTC
CASSVGVGGSWEQYF
>-|-|TRBJ1-1|TRBV7-2
TGTGCCAGCAGCTTAGGGACAGTGAACACTGAAGCTTTCTTT
CASSLGTVNTEAFF
>TRBD1|-|TRBJ1-3|TRBV3-1/TRBV3-2
TGTGCCAGCAGCCGGGACAGGGGCTCTGGAAACACCATATATTTT
CASSRDRGSGNTIYF
>TRBD2|once|TRBJ2-1|TRBV4-2
TGTGCCAGCAGCCAGGATCTGGGGACTAGAGCAAACAATGAGCAGTTCTTC
CASSQDLGTRANNEQFF
>-|-|TRBJ1-1|TRBV7-9
TGTGCCAGCAGCTCGTTAACTGAAGCTTTCTTT
CASSSLTEAFF
>-|-|TRBJ1-3|TRBV7-8
TGTGCCAGCAGCTTAGCGTCAGCGGGTTCTGGAAACACCATATATTTT
CASSLASAGSGNTIYF
>-|-|TRBJ1-3|TRBV19
TGTGCCAGTAGTCCGCGGGGTCGACCTGGAAACACCATATATTTT
CASSPRGRPGNTIYF
>-|-|TRBJ2-1|TRBV27
TGTGCCAGCAGTTTATCGCGGTACAATGAGCAGTTCTTC
CASSLSRYNEQFF
>-|-|TRBJ1-1|TRBV19
TGTGCCAGTAGTATGGGGCAGATATACACTGAAGCTTTCTTT
CASSMGQIYTEAFF
>TRBD1|-|TRBJ1-1|TRBV2
TGTGCCAGCAGTGAGGAAGGGACAGGGACTGAAGCTTTCTTT
CASSEEGTGTEAFF
>-|-|TRBJ1-2|TRBV11-2
TGTGCCAGCAGCTTAGAGGCAGGGGACTATGGCTACACCTTC
CASSLEAGDYGYTF
>TRBD2|-|TRBJ2-2|TRBV4-1
TGCGCCAGCAGCTCGTTATTAAGCGGGAGGGCCACCGGGGAGCTGTTTTTT
CASSSLLSGRATGELFF
>-|-|TRBJ1-4|TRBV30
TGTGCCTGGAGTGGAAGAACGGGACAAAGAAACGAAAAACTGTTTTTT
CAWSGRTGQRNEKLFF
>TRBD1|-|TRBJ1-2|TRBV18
TGTGCCAGCTCACCTCAAAGGGACAGGGGTCCCTATGGCTACACCTTC
CASSPQRDRGPYGYTF
>-|-|TRBJ2-1|TRBV5-1
TGCGCCAGCAGCTTGGCCCAGCGGAGCTCCTACAATGAGCAGTTCTTC
CASSLAQRSSYNEQFF
>TRBD2|-|TRBJ2-3|TRBV27
TGTGCCAGTAGAGAGGCGGGGGGCCAAACAGATACGCAGTATTTT
CASREAGGQTDTQYF